Sequencing of this T cell receptor beta chain was carried out in a study of cytomegalovirus exposure and HLA in healthy donors. Germline V gene lookup returns CDR1 MDHEN and CDR2 SYDVKM. The CDR3 runs 16 residues. Researchers ran the PCR with 60 Vbeta and 13 Jbeta primers. TCRdb's table, derived via immunoSEQ multiplex PCR, lists solely in-frame clones and lacks some. Among 100,000 or so clones listed, roughly four fifths were seen once. The clonotype was recovered from a middle-aged man in good health and CMV-seronegative. V and J are TRBV28 and TRBJ2-5; 14 bases align to TRBD2. Near its end, the DNA agrees better with TRBJ2-7, so the J call may be wrong. The source material was PBMCs. The CDR3 reads CASKTSGRADGYEQYF. As DNA, the CDR3 is TGTGCCAGCAAGACTAGCGGGAGGGCTGATGGGTACGAGCAGTACTTC.